The 16 T cell receptor beta chains below all came from one sample that was sequenced in a study of CXCR3-negative and CXCR3-positive naive CD8 T cells. These receptors have no known antigen. Libraries of TRB cDNA were made by 5' RACE and carried UMIs. TCRdb processed the 5' RACE reads again and assigns one entry to each CDR3 protein, with no DNA. Here the sample table reports tens of thousands of distinct CDR3 sequences. General study findings and limits: More hydrophobic TRB CDR3s occurred in CXCR3-positive than in CXCR3-negative naive cells.

The specimen was naive CXCR3+ CD8+ T cells from blood. Subset of the sample: CD45RO-CCR7+CD27+CD95- naive CD8+ T cells expressing CXCR3 (TNR3+). The receptors were gathered from a human donor in good health. Some clones in this sample may be carry-over from other donors' samples.

The genes are TRBV15 and TRBJ2-7; TCRdb names TRBD2, which stays unverified in the absence of DNA. The length of the CDR3 is 14 residues. Looked up from germline, CDR1 is LNHNV and CDR2 is YYDKDF (reference sequence). CDR3 protein: CATSRDSGLAGQYF.

The chain joins TRBV5-4 to TRBJ2-1. This CDR3 is 13 amino acids long. CDR1 and CDR2 from the germline V gene are SGHNT and YYREEE (reference sequence). The CDR3 loop is CASSLLLDNEQFF. The whole variable domain, remainder taken from reference TRBV5-4 and TRBJ2-1, is ETGVTQSPTHLIKTRGQQVTLRCSSQSGHNTVSWYQQALGQGPQFIFQYYREEENGRGNFPPRFSGLQFPNYSSELNVNALELDDSALYLCASSLLLDNEQFFGPGTRLTVL.

CDR3 sequence reads: CSVEGLAGEYEQYF. This chain joins TRBV29-1 and TRBJ2-7; TCRdb's D gene call, TRBD2, goes unchecked for lack of DNA. Germline CDR1 SQVTM, CDR2 ANQGSEA. This CDR3 spans 14 amino acids.

V usage is TRBV7-2 and J usage is TRBJ2-7; TCRdb's D call, TRBD2, is unchecked because there is no DNA. The CDR3 has 15 amino acids. The V gene's germline CDR1 is SGHTA and CDR2 FQGNSA. CDR3 sequence reads: CASSQALAGLYEQYF.

J is TRBJ2-5 and V is TRBV7-9; there is no DNA to check the TCRdb D call of TRBD2. The CDR3 has 14 amino acids. CDR1 is SEHNR, CDR2 FQNEAQ, per germline (reference sequence). CDR3 sequence: CASSLAGRRETQYF.

This sequence joins TRBV20-1 and TRBJ2-1; the D call of TRBD1 rests on TCRdb alone, since no DNA is present to check it. The CDR3 extends over 13 amino acids. Germline-derived CDR1 and CDR2 are DFQATT and SNEGSKA (reference sequence). CDR3: CSATGGAVNEQFF.

The chain recombines TRBV13 with TRBJ2-1; the D call from TCRdb, TRBD1, cannot be confirmed without DNA. This CDR3 contains 15 residues. The germline CDR1 and CDR2 sequences are PRHDT and FYEKMQ (reference sequence). CDR3 region: CASSPNRGTRNEQFF.

This chain connects TRBV5-1 to TRBJ1-5. The CDR3 totals 14 residues. Germline CDR1 reads SGHRS; CDR2 reads YFSETQ. The CDR3 protein is CASSLVAGSQPQHF.

The chain is built from TRBV29-1 and TRBJ2-7; TCRdb gives TRBD2 as the D gene, but with no DNA this cannot be confirmed. Germline V gene sequence: CDR1 SQVTM, CDR2 ANQGSEA. CDR3 length: 12 residues. CDR3 amino acids: CSVRLGEYEQYF.

The genes are TRBV7-2 and TRBJ2-3; TCRdb returns TRBD2, unconfirmable since there is no DNA. Germline values: CDR1 SGHTA, CDR2 FQGNSA. There are 13 residues in the CDR3. The CDR3 reads CASSTGLLDTQYF.

CDR3 residues: CATSFGTANYEQYF. The rearrangement joins TRBV15 to TRBJ2-7; TCRdb proposes TRBD1, but this gene call is untestable without DNA. This CDR3 has 14 residues. Germline CDR1 and CDR2: LNHNV and YYDKDF (reference sequence). Looking up the rest from reference TRBV15 and TRBJ2-7 gives the full variable domain: DAMVIQNPRYQVTQFGKPVTLSCSQTLNHNVMYWYQQKSSQAPKLLFHYYDKDFNNEADTPDNFQSRRPNTSFCFLDIRSPGLGDTAMYLCATSFGTANYEQYFGPGTRLTVT.

V and J are TRBV28 and TRBJ2-2; TCRdb picks TRBD1, but there is no DNA to check that call. CDR3 length: 18 residues. Germline values: CDR1 MDHEN, CDR2 SYDVKM. The CDR3 spells CASSFLVWKGSNTGELFF.

This chain uses TRBV29-1 with TRBJ2-3; no DNA is available, so the TRBD2 call from TCRdb remains unchecked. The CDR3 extends over 18 amino acids. The germline CDR1 and CDR2 sequences are SQVTM and ANQGSEA. The CDR3 reads CSVEEALAEYTSTDTQYF.

This rearrangement joins TRBV7-7 to TRBJ2-5; TCRdb returns TRBD2, unconfirmable since there is no DNA. The CDR3 is made up of 13 amino acids. CDR1 is SSHAT, CDR2 FNYEAQ, per germline (reference sequence). CDR3 protein: CASSWDSQETQYF.

The rearrangement links TRBV7-3 to TRBJ2-2; TCRdb's assignment of TRBD1 cannot be checked, as there is no DNA. Germline-derived CDR1 and CDR2 are SGHTA and FQGTGA. The CDR3 consists of 16 residues. The CDR3: CASSLWGGAATGELFF.

The chain employs TRBV29-1 and TRBJ1-2. The germline CDR1 and CDR2 sequences are SQVTM and ANQGSEA. This CDR3 is 15 amino acids long. Here the CDR3 reads CSVEAWDGSSYGYTF. Full variable domain (rest looked up from reference TRBV29-1 and TRBJ1-2): SAVISQKPSRDICQRGTSLTIQCQVDSQVTMMFWYRQQPGQSLTLIATANQGSEATYESGFVIDKFPISRPNLTFSTLTVSNMSPEDSSIYLCSVEAWDGSSYGYTFGSGTRLTVV.